What follows are 24 T cell receptor beta chains derived from one specimen sequenced in a study of OX40 agonist ivuxolimab in advanced cancers. Repertoires were generated with immunoSEQ multiplex PCR, while TCRdb's copy carries only in-frame clones and drops some. The table records about 63,000 clones, 80% to 90% of them present only once. The material sequenced was CD4+ or CD8+ T cells sorted from blood, taken in a trial of the OX40 agonist ivuxolimab. All receptors derive from an adult with an advanced solid tumor such as melanoma, head and neck, liver or kidney cancer.

The chain is built from TRBV5-6 and TRBJ2-1; a weak D match, TRBD2 (5 bases). Germline assignment: CDR1 SGHDT and CDR2 YYEEEE. The CDR3 is made up of 15 amino acids. Trimming removed 4 bases at V and 3 bases at J, with 14 bases between. As DNA, the CDR3 is TGTGCCAGCAGCCCGGGGTACACCCACTACAATGAGCAGTTCTTC. As protein: CASSPGYTHYNEQFF.

This clone was seen once. The V call is TRBV5-4, the J call TRBJ1-2, with TRBD1 identical over 7 bases. Looked up from germline, CDR1 is SGHNT and CDR2 is YYREEE (reference sequence). The CDR3 covers 15 residues. The V segment lost 3 bases and the J segment 2 bases; nucleotides outside the gene matches: 7. The CDR3 bases are TGTGCCAGCAGCTCACCGACAGGGAACAACTATGGCTACACCTTC. It specifies CASSSPTGNNYGYTF.

This rearrangement joins TRBV4-2 to TRBJ1-2; D is undetermined. V lost 0 bases and J lost 0, with 8 bases in between. There are 15 residues in the CDR3. The V gene's germline CDR1 is LGHNA and CDR2 YNFKEQ. The CDR3 sequence: CASSQDSGSNYGYTF. The CDR3 nucleotides are TGTGCCAGCAGCCAAGATTCGGGGTCTAACTATGGCTACACCTTC.

This sequence joins TRBV5-6 and TRBJ1-3; D remains unclear. The germline CDR1 and CDR2 sequences are SGHDT and YYEEEE. Trimming removed 2 bases at V and 7 bases at J, with 7 bases between. The CDR3 loop spans 12 amino acids. The CDR3 here is CASSFRGNTIYF. The CDR3, as DNA: TGTGCCAGCAGCTTCCGAGGTAACACCATATATTTT. The variable domain in full, completed from reference TRBV5-6 and TRBJ1-3, reads DAGVTQSPTHLIKTRGQQVTLRCSPKSGHDTVSWYQQALGQGPQFIFQYYEEEERQRGNFPDRFSGHQFPNYSSELNVNALLLGDSALYLCASSFRGNTIYFGEGSWLTVV.

This chain links TRBV4-1 with TRBJ2-3; 8 bases fit TRBD2. The junction had 9 bases not matched to a gene; V was cut back by 0 bases and J by 1 base. CDR1 is MGHRA, CDR2 YSYEKL, per germline. CDR3 length: 18 amino acids. CDR3: CASSQERTLAGGTDTQYF. In DNA, the CDR3 is TGCGCCAGCAGCCAAGAGAGGACCCTAGCGGGCGGCACAGATACGCAGTATTTT.

The DNA for the CDR3 is TGCGCCAGCAGCTTGACTGGGGCCCTAGCAGGCGAGCAGTACTTC. This codes for CASSLTGALAGEQYF. The genes are TRBV5-1 and TRBJ2-7; D is possibly TRBD1 or TRBD2 (5 bases each). Germline assignment: CDR1 SGHRS and CDR2 YFSETQ. This CDR3 is 15 amino acids long. Trimming took 1 base from V and 6 from J, leaving 17 bases between them.

V usage is TRBV6-1 and J usage is TRBJ2-3; D possibly corresponds to TRBD1 (6 bases). Per the germline V gene, CDR1 is MNHNS and CDR2 is SASEGT. The CDR3 sequence is 14 residues long. V dropped 9 bases and J dropped 2 bases, with 15 bases sitting between them. CDR3 nucleotide sequence: TGTGCCAGTGTCACAGGGTGGTACACAGATACGCAGTATTTT. Translating gives CASVTGWYTDTQYF.

The chain recombines TRBV19 with TRBJ1-2, with a possible D match to TRBD1 (5 bases). CDR1 is LNHDA and CDR2 is SQIVND in the germline V gene (reference sequence). V was trimmed by 1 base and J by 6 bases, leaving 9 bases between them. The CDR3 length is 13 residues. CDR3 sequence reads: CASSIVGTDGYTF. DNA of the CDR3: TGTGCCAGTAGTATAGTAGGGACGGATGGCTACACCTTC.

The chain recombines TRBV7-8 with TRBJ2-7; the match to TRBD1 covers 7 bases. Looked up from germline, CDR1 is SGHVS and CDR2 is FQNEAQ. The CDR3 sequence is 16 residues long. With V trimmed by 3 bases and J by 6 bases, 14 bases remained unmatched. CDR3 sequence (DNA): TGTGCCAGCAGCTTGGGGAGAGGGGGCAGTCGAGGCGAGCAGTACTTC. Its protein product is CASSLGRGGSRGEQYF. The full variable domain, its missing parts supplied by reference TRBV7-8 and TRBJ2-7, is GAGVSQSPRYKVAKRGQDVALRCDPISGHVSLFWYQQALGQGPEFLTYFQNEAQLDKSGLPSDRFFAERPEGSVSTLKIQRTQQEDSAVYLCASSLGRGGSRGEQYFGPGTRLTVT.

The genes are TRBV5-4 and TRBJ1-4, with 10 bases identical to TRBD1. Losses at the gene ends were 2 bases for V and 6 bases for J; bases not matched to a gene: 4. This CDR3 contains 15 residues. Per the germline V gene, CDR1 is SGHNT and CDR2 is YYREEE (reference sequence). The CDR3 is CASSFRDRGDEKLFF. CDR3 in DNA: TGTGCCAGCAGCTTTCGGGACAGGGGAGATGAAAAACTGTTTTTT.

The chain links TRBV11-2 to TRBJ2-7; 8 nucleotides agree with TRBD2. Trimming took 1 base from V and 3 from J; bases not matched to a gene: 5. CDR1 is SGHAT and CDR2 is FQNNGV in the germline V gene. This CDR3 has 15 residues. As DNA, the CDR3 is TGTGCCAGCAGCTTAGCCGGGCTAGCGGGCTACGAGCAGTACTTC. Residues: CASSLAGLAGYEQYF. The variable domain in full, completed from reference TRBV11-2 and TRBJ2-7, reads EAGVAQSPRYKIIEKRQSVAFWCNPISGHATLYWYQQILGQGPKLLIQFQNNGVVDDSQLPKDRFSAERLKGVDSTLKIQPAKLEDSAVYLCASSLAGLAGYEQYFGPGTRLTVT.

This clone has a single count. The chain is built from TRBV5-6 and TRBJ2-1; 12 bases match TRBD2. CDR3 length equals 16 residues. With 1 base clipped from V and 7 bases from J, the junction kept 6 bases outside the gene matches. CDR1 is SGHDT and CDR2 is YYEEEE in the germline V gene. The CDR3 region is CASSLYRTSGRNEQFF. DNA for the CDR3: TGTGCCAGCAGCTTGTATAGAACTAGCGGGAGGAATGAGCAGTTCTTC.

The V and J genes are TRBV2 and TRBJ1-2; D is perhaps TRBD1 (5 bases). CDR1 and CDR2 (germline): SNHLY, FYNNEI. V lost 5 bases and J 4 bases, leaving 11 bases between the germline ends. The CDR3 spans 13 residues. As DNA, the CDR3 is TGTGCCAGCAGTCCGGACCAGGGCTATGGCTACACCTTC. Its protein is CASSPDQGYGYTF.

The rearrangement uses TRBV11-2 and TRBJ2-6, with TRBD1 matching over 8 bases. CDR1 SGHAT and CDR2 FQNNGV come from the germline V gene. The junction had 4 bases not matched to a gene; V was cut back by 6 bases and J by 0 bases. The CDR3 is made up of 16 amino acids. The CDR3 loop is CASRDRANSGANVLTF. As DNA, the CDR3 is TGTGCCAGCAGGGACAGGGCAAACTCTGGGGCCAACGTCCTGACTTTC.

This rearrangement joins TRBV28 to TRBJ1-5; maybe TRBD1 (5 bases). The CDR3 has 13 residues. Germline V gene lookup returns CDR1 MDHEN and CDR2 SYDVKM. V dropped 6 bases and J dropped 2 bases, with 8 bases sitting between them. The CDR3 DNA reads as TGTGCCAGCAGAACGGGGGGCAATCAGCCCCAGCATTTT. Protein: CASRTGGNQPQHF. Supplemented by reference TRBV28 and TRBJ1-5, the full variable domain reads DVKVTQSSRYLVKRTGEKVFLECVQDMDHENMFWYRQDPGLGLRLIYFSYDVKMKEKGDIPEGYSVSREKKERFSLILESASTNQTSMYLCASRTGGNQPQHFGDGTRLSIL.

The DNA of the CDR3 is TGTGCCAGCAGCTCCACCCGGACAGGGGGCACTGAAGCTTTCTTT. This translates into CASSSTRTGGTEAFF. This chain links TRBV5-5 with TRBJ1-1, with 10 bases fitting TRBD1. V was pared by 3 bases and J by 4 bases, with 6 bases of the junction left unmatched. This CDR3 has 15 amino acids. Germline V gene sequence: CDR1 SGHKS, CDR2 YYEKEE (reference sequence).

With regard to this clone: The junction departs from the called germline gene at one end, perhaps through a read error. V is TRBV11-2 and J is TRBJ2-7; TRBD1 matches 8 bases. CDR1 is SGHAT, CDR2 FQNNGV, per germline. The CDR3 sequence is 17 residues long. The chain's CDR3 is CASRLAFDRGSSNEQYF. The CDR3 DNA reads as TGTGCCAGCAGATTAGCTTTCGACAGGGGTTCTTCAAACGAGCAGTACTTC.

The chain couples TRBV4-1 to TRBJ2-3; tentatively, D is TRBD2 (7 bases). Germline V gene lookup returns CDR1 MGHRA and CDR2 YSYEKL. The CDR3 loop spans 19 amino acids. V shed 2 bases and J shed 2 bases, with 23 bases lying between them. CDR3 nucleotides: TGCGCCAGCAGCCAATTAGTATCCTTCACTGGGGGGGCCACAGATACGCAGTATTTT. It yields the protein CASSQLVSFTGGATDTQYF.

V and J are TRBV2 and TRBJ2-7; D is possibly TRBD1 (6 bases). This CDR3 spans 13 amino acids. Trimming left V 7 bases short and J 5 bases short, with 15 bases between. The germline CDR1 and CDR2 sequences are SNHLY and FYNNEI. The CDR3 DNA reads as TGTGCCAGCAACCAGGACAGTTGGGACGAGCAGTACTTC. Translation gives CASNQDSWDEQYF.

In DNA form, the CDR3 reads TGCGCCAGCAGCTTGGATACCACGGGGTCGTACGAGCAGTACTTC. Translated, it gives CASSLDTTGSYEQYF. The chain employs TRBV5-1 and TRBJ2-7, with D possibly being TRBD2 (5 bases). The length of the CDR3 is 15 residues. Trimming pared 0 bases from V and 4 bases from J, leaving 14 bases between. The germline CDR1 and CDR2 sequences are SGHRS and YFSETQ. The whole variable domain, remainder taken from reference TRBV5-1 and TRBJ2-7, is KAGVTQTPRYLIKTRGQQVTLSCSPISGHRSVSWYQQTPGQGLQFLFEYFSETQRNKGNFPGRFSGRQFSNSRSEMNVSTLELGDSALYLCASSLDTTGSYEQYFGPGTRLTVT.

This sequence joins TRBV6-5 and TRBJ1-2; D call uncertain. The CDR3 sequence is 11 residues long. The ends were cut back, 4 bases at V and 8 bases at J, with 8 bases in the middle. The germline V gene encodes CDR1 MNHEY and CDR2 SVGAGI. For the CDR3, the DNA is TGTGCCAGCAGTTCCCTTGGGGGCTACACCTTC. As protein: CASSSLGGYTF.

The chain combines TRBV6-1 with TRBJ1-5; D possibly corresponds to TRBD1 (5 bases). Per the germline V gene, CDR1 is MNHNS and CDR2 is SASEGT. The length of the CDR3 is 13 residues. Trimming removed 6 bases from V and 7 bases from J, with 13 bases in between. CDR3 in DNA: TGTGCCAGCAGCGGCCTCGCAGGGCAGCCCCAGCATTTT. It encodes CASSGLAGQPQHF.

V gene TRBV7-9 combines with J gene TRBJ2-3; 10 bases map to TRBD1. This CDR3 is built from 15 residues. Unmatched junction bases numbered 4, after V lost 2 bases and J lost 5 bases. Germline CDR1 and CDR2: SEHNR and FQNEAQ (reference sequence). DNA for the CDR3: TGTGCCAGCAGCTTAAGGACAGGGGGATTAGATACGCAGTATTTT. This sequence encodes CASSLRTGGLDTQYF. Full variable domain (outside the CDR3, taken from reference TRBV7-9 and TRBJ2-3): DTGVSQNPRHKITKRGQNVTFRCDPISEHNRLYWYRQTLGQGPEFLTYFQNEAQLEKSRLLSDRFSAERPKGSFSTLEIQRTEQGDSAMYLCASSLRTGGLDTQYFGPGTRLTVL.

This clone was counted only a few times. The V gene is TRBV7-9, the J gene TRBJ1-6; maybe TRBD1 (5 bases). The CDR3 is made up of 13 amino acids. Germline CDR1 reads SEHNR; CDR2 reads FQNEAQ (reference sequence). The V end lost 1 base, the J end lost 10 bases, and 8 bases lay between the germline ends. CDR3 coding DNA: TGTGCCAGCAGCTTAGGGGGGATATCACCCCTCCACTTT. Amino acid sequence: CASSLGGISPLHF.